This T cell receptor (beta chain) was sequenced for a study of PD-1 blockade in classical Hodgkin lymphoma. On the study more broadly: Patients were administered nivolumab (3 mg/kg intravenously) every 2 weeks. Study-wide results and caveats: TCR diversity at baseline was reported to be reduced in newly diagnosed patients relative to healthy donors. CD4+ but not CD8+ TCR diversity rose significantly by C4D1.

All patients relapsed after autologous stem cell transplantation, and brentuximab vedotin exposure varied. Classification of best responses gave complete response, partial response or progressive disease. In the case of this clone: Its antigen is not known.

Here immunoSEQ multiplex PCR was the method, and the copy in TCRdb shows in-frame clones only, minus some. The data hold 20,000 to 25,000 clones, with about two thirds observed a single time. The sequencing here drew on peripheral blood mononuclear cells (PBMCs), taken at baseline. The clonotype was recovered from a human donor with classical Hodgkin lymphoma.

The CDR3 here is CASSQGGNLDEQYV. In DNA form, the CDR3 reads TGTGCCAGCAGCCAGGGGGGCAATCTCGACGAGCAGTACGTC. The V call is TRBV7-8, the J call TRBJ2-7; tentative D call: TRBD1 (7 bases). V lost 5 bases and J lost 5, with 16 bases in between. The CDR3 is made up of 14 amino acids. In germline, CDR1 is SGHVS, CDR2 FQNEAQ.